This is a list of T cell receptor beta chains from one sample in a study of blood T cells in healthy people across ages. A single record per CDR3 protein comes from TCRdb applying MiXCR to the 5' RACE reads. The sample carries about 970,000 distinct CDR3 sequences, roughly 51% recorded once. Sample: blood. Every receptor here comes from an older woman in good health. The CDR3 runs from the conserved cysteine through the conserved F or W. A D gene is named only where the DNA matches it firmly. Expanded clones are given a class, and other clones once, few, many or no size at all.

J gene: TRBJ2-3; V gene: TRBV4-1; D gene: .; clone size: .; CDR3 DNA: TGCGCCAGCAGCCATAACTGGGCTGGAGATACGCAGTATTTT; CDR3 protein: CASSHNWAGDTQYF
J gene: TRBJ1-2; V gene: TRBV10-3; D gene: .; clone size: .; CDR3 DNA: TGTGCCATCAGTGAGTCGGCGATCTATGGCTACACCTTC; CDR3 protein: CAISESAIYGYTF
J gene: TRBJ1-2; V gene: TRBV20-1; D gene: .; clone size: .; CDR3 DNA: TGCAGTGCTAGTGTCGTGAGTGGTATCGCCTATGGCTACACCTTC; CDR3 protein: CSASVVSGIAYGYTF
J gene: TRBJ2-4; V gene: TRBV28; D gene: .; clone size: .; CDR3 DNA: TGTGCCAGCAGTTTATCGATGGAAGTTTCCGATCCTATTCAGTACTTC; CDR3 protein: CASSLSMEVSDPIQYF
J gene: TRBJ2-7; V gene: TRBV6-5; D gene: TRBD1; clone size: .; CDR3 DNA: TGTGCCAGCAGTTATGGGACACAGGGGACCTACGAGCAGTACTTC; CDR3 protein: CASSYGTQGTYEQYF
J gene: TRBJ2-1; V gene: TRBV7-2; D gene: .; clone size: .; CDR3 DNA: TGTGCCAGCAGCTTACCGTCGGTCTCTGAGCAGTTCTTC; CDR3 protein: CASSLPSVSEQFF
J gene: TRBJ2-3; V gene: TRBV25-1; D gene: .; clone size: .; CDR3 DNA: TGTGCCAGCAACCCGCGTAGCGGAAGCACAGATACGCAGTATTTT; CDR3 protein: CASNPRSGSTDTQYF
J gene: TRBJ2-1; V gene: TRBV20-1; D gene: .; clone size: .; CDR3 DNA: TGCGGTGCTAGAGATGGTAAGGGAGTTGACAATGAGCAGTTCTTC; CDR3 protein: CGARDGKGVDNEQFF
J gene: TRBJ2-7; V gene: TRBV3-1; D gene: .; clone size: .; CDR3 DNA: TGTGCCAGCAGCCAGGCTCTCGATACAAGCGAGCAGTACTTC; CDR3 protein: CASSQALDTSEQYF
J gene: TRBJ1-2; V gene: TRBV4-2; D gene: TRBD1; clone size: few; CDR3 DNA: TGTGCCAGCAGCCCCACAGGGGTAGACTATGGCTACACCTTC; CDR3 protein: CASSPTGVDYGYTF
J gene: TRBJ2-7; V gene: TRBV4-1; D gene: TRBD2; clone size: .; CDR3 DNA: TGCGCCAGCAGCCAGTCTAGCGGGAGCTACGAGCAGTACTTC; CDR3 protein: CASSQSSGSYEQYF
J gene: TRBJ2-7; V gene: TRBV28; D gene: .; clone size: .; CDR3 DNA: TGTGCCAGCAGTTTGTTACAACGCGAGCAGTACTTC; CDR3 protein: CASSLLQREQYF
J gene: TRBJ2-5; V gene: TRBV5-1; D gene: TRBD2; clone size: .; CDR3 DNA: TGCGCCAGCAGCTGGAGAGCGGGAGCTGGGGAGACCCAGTACTTC; CDR3 protein: CASSWRAGAGETQYF
J gene: TRBJ2-7; V gene: TRBV3-1; D gene: TRBD2; clone size: .; CDR3 DNA: TGTGCCAGCAGCCATCGGGTTAGCGGGATTGGCGAGCAGTACTTC; CDR3 protein: CASSHRVSGIGEQYF
J gene: TRBJ1-5; V gene: TRBV6-6; D gene: .; clone size: .; CDR3 DNA: TGTGCCACCAGCCCAACCAATCAGCCCCAGCATTTT; CDR3 protein: CATSPTNQPQHF
J gene: TRBJ1-3; V gene: TRBV28; D gene: .; clone size: .; CDR3 DNA: TGTGCCAGCAGTTTTACAGGGCTGCTTGGAAACACCATATATTTT; CDR3 protein: CASSFTGLLGNTIYF
J gene: TRBJ2-5; V gene: TRBV2; D gene: .; clone size: few; CDR3 DNA: TGTGCCAGCACGGTGGGCCAAGAGACCCAGTACTTC; CDR3 protein: CASTVGQETQYF
J gene: TRBJ2-7; V gene: TRBV6-5; D gene: .; clone size: .; CDR3 DNA: TGTGCCAGCACCCCTACAGTTCTGGGCGAGCAGTACTTC; CDR3 protein: CASTPTVLGEQYF
J gene: TRBJ2-3; V gene: TRBV5-1; D gene: TRBD2; clone size: .; CDR3 DNA: TGCGCCAGCAGCGCCTCCGGGACTAGGGCAGATACGCAGTATTTT; CDR3 protein: CASSASGTRADTQYF
J gene: TRBJ2-2; V gene: TRBV29-1; D gene: .; clone size: .; CDR3 DNA: TGCAGCGTCCCCAGGGAGGGGGCCGCGAACACCGGGGAGCTGTTTTTT; CDR3 protein: CSVPREGAANTGELFF
J gene: TRBJ2-1; V gene: TRBV15; D gene: .; clone size: few; CDR3 DNA: TGTGCCACCAGCAATAGGGGGGGATTTGCCTACAATGAGCAGTTCTTC; CDR3 protein: CATSNRGGFAYNEQFF
J gene: TRBJ2-3; V gene: TRBV5-1; D gene: TRBD2; clone size: .; CDR3 DNA: TGCGCCAGCAGCCGCAGGACTAGCGGGACCCCACCAGATACGCAGTATTTT; CDR3 protein: CASSRRTSGTPPDTQYF
J gene: TRBJ2-7; V gene: TRBV7-2; D gene: .; clone size: .; CDR3 DNA: TGTGCCAGCAGCTTAGTAAAGGGTGGCTACGAGCAGTACTTC; CDR3 protein: CASSLVKGGYEQYF
J gene: TRBJ1-2; V gene: TRBV7-2; D gene: TRBD1; clone size: few; CDR3 DNA: TGTGCCAGCAGCTCCCGGGACAGGAGCTATGGCTACACCTTC; CDR3 protein: CASSSRDRSYGYTF
J gene: TRBJ2-7; V gene: TRBV27; D gene: .; clone size: few; CDR3 DNA: TGTGCCAGCAGTTTGACTTCACCCTACGAGCAGTACTTC; CDR3 protein: CASSLTSPYEQYF
J gene: TRBJ2-7; V gene: TRBV7-2; D gene: TRBD2; clone size: .; CDR3 DNA: TGTGCCAGCAACTCCCGAGCGGGGACCTACGAGCAGTACTTC; CDR3 protein: CASNSRAGTYEQYF
J gene: TRBJ2-7; V gene: TRBV18; D gene: TRBD1; clone size: few; CDR3 DNA: TGTGCCAGCTCACCAAGGGGACAGGTCATAAGGGAGCAGTACTTC; CDR3 protein: CASSPRGQVIREQYF
J gene: TRBJ2-7; V gene: TRBV27; D gene: .; clone size: few; CDR3 DNA: TGTGCCAGCAGTGGTTGGGGAGGCGAGCAGTACTTC; CDR3 protein: CASSGWGGEQYF
J gene: TRBJ2-4; V gene: TRBV27; D gene: .; clone size: .; CDR3 DNA: TGTGCCAGCAGTCTTAGCGGGACAGGGTCATACAAGCAGTACTTC; CDR3 protein: CASSLSGTGSYKQYF
J gene: TRBJ2-3; V gene: TRBV18; D gene: TRBD2; clone size: .; CDR3 DNA: TGTGCCAGCTCACCGAGGACTAGCATAGATACGCAGTATTTT; CDR3 protein: CASSPRTSIDTQYF
J gene: TRBJ2-5; V gene: TRBV5-1; D gene: .; clone size: few; CDR3 DNA: TGCGCCAGCAGCTTGGGGATGGGCCAAGTGGAGACCCAGTACTTC; CDR3 protein: CASSLGMGQVETQYF
J gene: TRBJ1-3; V gene: TRBV6-1; D gene: .; clone size: .; CDR3 DNA: TGTGCCAGCAGTGAAAGACAGCACTCTGGAAACACCATATATTTT; CDR3 protein: CASSERQHSGNTIYF
J gene: TRBJ2-1; V gene: TRBV6-1; D gene: .; clone size: few; CDR3 DNA: TGTGCCAGCAGTACCCCGGCAGGATCAAAGCAGTTCTTC; CDR3 protein: CASSTPAGSKQFF
J gene: TRBJ2-7; V gene: TRBV6-1; D gene: TRBD1; clone size: .; CDR3 DNA: TGTGCCAGCAATTCGGACAGGGAGATTGGCGAGCAGTACTTC; CDR3 protein: CASNSDREIGEQYF
J gene: TRBJ2-7; V gene: TRBV12-3/TRBV12-4; D gene: .; clone size: .; CDR3 DNA: TGTGCCAGCAATTTGCCTGGGAGTAATGAGCAGTACTTC; CDR3 protein: CASNLPGSNEQYF
J gene: TRBJ2-7; V gene: TRBV27; D gene: .; clone size: .; CDR3 DNA: TGTGCCAGCAGTTTAAGGCGGAAGGGCCTCATCGAGCAGTACTTC; CDR3 protein: CASSLRRKGLIEQYF
J gene: TRBJ2-7; V gene: TRBV15; D gene: .; clone size: .; CDR3 DNA: TGTGCCACCAGCAGAGCAACGGGGGCTAGGGGCCAGCAGTACTTC; CDR3 protein: CATSRATGARGQQYF
J gene: TRBJ2-3; V gene: TRBV13; D gene: .; clone size: .; CDR3 DNA: TGTGCCAGCAGCCGGACTTTGGGAGATACGCAGTATTTT; CDR3 protein: CASSRTLGDTQYF
J gene: TRBJ1-1; V gene: TRBV10-3; D gene: .; clone size: once; CDR3 DNA: TGTGCCATCAGGACCAGTGGGAGCACTGAAGCTTTCTTT; CDR3 protein: CAIRTSGSTEAFF
J gene: TRBJ2-7; V gene: TRBV6-5; D gene: TRBD1; clone size: .; CDR3 DNA: TGTGCCAGCATAAGACGACAGGGAGCCGTTTACGAGCAGTACTTC; CDR3 protein: CASIRRQGAVYEQYF